Each of the 21 T cell receptor beta chains below was sequenced from the same sample in a study of regulatory T cells in long-lasting Graves disease. Construction of the TCR beta libraries employed iRepertoire HTBI primers in conjunction with Arm-PCR of CDR3 regions. TCRdb reanalysed the multiplex PCR reads using MiXCR and keeps one entry per CDR3 protein. The data hold roughly 400,000 distinct CDR3 sequences, with around 16% observed a single time. This sample's time point: newly diagnosed GD, antithyroid drugs for less than 3 months. PBMCs were the source of the RNA used for TCR sequencing. The same specimen was also included in a second study, on T cells in Graves' hyperthyroidism and ophthalmopathy.

The sequencing here drew on peripheral blood mononuclear cells (PBMCs), taken at new diagnosis, from a patient treated with antithyroid drugs. These receptors originate from a woman in her 40s with Graves disease.

In its sample, this clonotype was seen a few times. The V call is TRBV20-1, the J call TRBJ2-1; 7 nucleotides align to TRBD2. This CDR3 region has 11 residues. V dropped 5 bases and J dropped 10; count of bases not matched to a gene: 5. Per the germline V gene, CDR1 is DFQATT and CDR2 is SNEGSKA (reference sequence). CDR3 sequence (DNA): TGCAGTGCTTCATCTAGCGGCGAGCAGTTCTTC. This sequence encodes CSASSSGEQFF.

The chain joins TRBV28 to TRBJ2-7, with 7 bases identical to TRBD2. The CDR3 has 16 residues. Germline V gene data show CDR1 as MDHEN and CDR2 as SYDVKM. V dropped 5 bases and J dropped 2; count of bases not matched to a gene: 12. CDR3 in amino acids: CASSSILAASAYEQYF. CDR3 nucleotide sequence: TGTGCCAGCAGTAGCATTCTAGCGGCAAGCGCCTACGAGCAGTACTTC.

This clonotype was found many times. The chain uses TRBV28 and TRBJ1-2; D is undetermined. V lost 6 bases to trimming and J lost 8 bases, with 16 bases between them. The length of the CDR3 is 13 residues. Germline V gives CDR1 MDHEN, CDR2 SYDVKM. CDR3 bases: TGTGCCAGCAGCGCGGCCGGGCCGGACGGCTACACCTTC. Translated: CASSAAGPDGYTF.

In this sample, this clonotype turned up many times. The rearrangement uses TRBV2 and TRBJ2-1; D uncertain. Trimming shortened V by 7 bases and J by 5 bases, and 12 bases separated the two germline ends. CDR1 is SNHLY, CDR2 FYNNEI, per germline. This CDR3 contains 13 residues. The CDR3 here is CASILAGHNEQFF. In nucleotides, the CDR3 is TGTGCCAGCATATTGGCAGGACACAATGAGCAGTTCTTC.

In this sample, this clonotype turned up many times. The V gene is TRBV18, the J gene TRBJ1-1, with TRBD1 identical over 7 bases. V dropped 5 bases and J dropped 2; count of bases not matched to a gene: 8. The CDR3 sequence is 15 residues long. Germline V gene data show CDR1 as KGHSH and CDR2 as LQKENI. This chain's CDR3 is CASSITGVPNTEAFF. In DNA, the CDR3 is TGTGCCAGCTCAATAACAGGGGTGCCCAACACTGAAGCTTTCTTT.

The rearrangement links TRBV5-4 to TRBJ2-1, with TRBD1 identical over 10 bases. The V gene end was trimmed by 4 bases and the J gene end by 8 bases; junction bases not matched to a gene: 9. The CDR3 extends over 15 amino acids. From germline, CDR1 is SGHNT and CDR2 YYREEE (reference sequence). The CDR3 coding sequence is TGTGCCAGCAGCGGGGACAGGGGCATCGACTATGAGCAGTTCTTC. Amino acids: CASSGDRGIDYEQFF.

This clonotype was found many times. J is TRBJ2-2 and V is TRBV5-1, with D maybe TRBD2 (6 bases). Germline CDR1 is SGHRS and CDR2 is YFSETQ. V shed 3 bases and J shed 6 bases, with 24 bases lying between them. The CDR3 has 18 residues. For the CDR3, the DNA is TGCGCCAGCAGCTCCGGCGGCGCGGGACCACTAGCACCCGGGGAGCTGTTTTTT. Residues: CASSSGGAGPLAPGELFF.

This clonotype has a count of ten or more. V usage is TRBV28 and J usage is TRBJ2-7; 10 bases are shared with TRBD1. The CDR3 runs to 15 residues. The J segment lost 5 bases and the V segment lost 6 bases, leaving 10 bases of the junction unmatched. CDR1 and CDR2 (germline): MDHEN, SYDVKM. The CDR3 nucleotides are TGTGCCAGCAGCTCCCGGGACAGGGGTGTCCACGAGCAGTACTTC. The encoded protein is CASSSRDRGVHEQYF.

The rearrangement links TRBV18 to TRBJ2-2; possible D gene TRBD1, 6 bases. The germline CDR1 and CDR2 sequences are KGHSH and LQKENI. Trimming removed 4 bases from V and 4 bases from J, with 13 bases in between. CDR3 length: 15 residues. The CDR3 protein is CASSLRQDSTGELFF. CDR3 DNA: TGTGCCAGCTCACTACGACAGGACTCCACCGGGGAGCTGTTTTTT.

This clonotype was detected ten times or more. The V call is TRBV28, the J call TRBJ2-1; TRBD2 is a possible D gene (6 bases). The germline V and J ends were trimmed by 3 bases and 6 bases, with 9 bases remaining between them. Germline CDR1 MDHEN, CDR2 SYDVKM. The CDR3 length is 13 residues. In DNA form, the CDR3 reads TGTGCCAGCAGTTTGATTAGCGGCAATGAGCAGTTCTTC. This sequence encodes CASSLISGNEQFF.

This chain joins TRBV4-3 and TRBJ2-1, with 7 nucleotides matching TRBD2. V lost 2 bases to trimming and J lost 5 bases; unmatched junction nucleotides: 3. The V gene's germline CDR1 is LGHNA and CDR2 YSLEER. This CDR3 is 14 amino acids long. The CDR3 DNA sequence: TGCGCCAGCAGCCAATTCCTAGCGGACAATGAGCAGTTCTTC. Translating gives CASSQFLADNEQFF.

This clonotype came up many times. The gene calls are TRBV10-3 and TRBJ2-5; 13 bases match TRBD2. The trim removed 8 bases at V and 1 base at J, leaving 7 bases unmatched. From germline, CDR1 is ENHRY and CDR2 SYGVKD. The CDR3 totals 16 residues. CDR3 in amino acids: CAIGGTSGTLQETQYF. Here the CDR3 DNA reads TGTGCCATCGGGGGGACTAGCGGGACCCTCCAAGAGACCCAGTACTTC.

In this sample, this clonotype turned up a few times. CDR3 in DNA: TGTGCCAGCAGCCTATGGCACAACTATGGCTACACCTTC. Translating gives CASSLWHNYGYTF. This chain connects TRBV12-3 or TRBV12-4 to TRBJ1-2, with D unresolved. Trimming took 6 bases from V and 2 from J, leaving 10 bases between them. The CDR3 covers 13 residues.

The chain joins TRBV7-2 to TRBJ2-7; D gene unclear. V was clipped by 4 bases and J by 6 bases, with 7 bases between them. This CDR3 is built from 11 residues. Germline CDR1 SGHTA, CDR2 FQGNSA. The CDR3 loop reads CASSSTPEQYF. The CDR3 bases are TGTGCCAGCAGCTCCACCCCCGAGCAGTACTTC. Full variable domain (remainder filled in from reference TRBV7-2 and TRBJ2-7): GAGVSQSPSNKVTEKGKDVELRCDPISGHTALYWYRQSLGQGLEFLIYFQGNSAPDKSGLPSDRFSAERTGGSVSTLTIQRTQQEDSAVYLCASSSTPEQYFGPGTRLTVT.

This clonotype was observed at least ten times. V is TRBV3-1 and J is TRBJ2-3; TRBD2 aligns across 10 bases. The V segment lost 5 bases and the J segment 2 bases; nucleotides outside the gene matches: 7. Germline CDR1 LGHDT, CDR2 YNNKEL (reference sequence). The CDR3 totals 16 residues. The CDR3 coding sequence is TGTGCCAGCAGCGGAGGAGCGGGAGGGCCCACAGATACGCAGTATTTT. Its protein is CASSGGAGGPTDTQYF.

The gene calls are TRBV14 and TRBJ2-3; 7 nucleotides align to TRBD1. The V gene end was trimmed by 1 base and the J gene end by 6 bases; junction bases not matched to a gene: 13. Germline loops: CDR1 SGHDN, CDR2 FVKESK. The CDR3 spans 17 residues. In DNA form, the CDR3 reads TGTGCCAGCAGCCAAGGTTTAGGACAGGTACTTTGGGATACGCAGTATTTT. It encodes CASSQGLGQVLWDTQYF.

This clonotype was counted only a few times. V usage is TRBV27 and J usage is TRBJ1-4; D unresolved. The CDR3 is made up of 15 amino acids. V was trimmed by 3 bases and J by 3 bases, leaving 11 bases between them. The germline V gene encodes CDR1 MNHEY and CDR2 SMNVEV (reference sequence). CDR3 in amino acids: CASSLDPAPNEKLFF. CDR3 DNA: TGTGCCAGCAGTTTGGACCCGGCACCTAATGAAAAACTGTTTTTT.

This clonotype was observed many times. The J gene is TRBJ2-5, the V gene TRBV14, with TRBD2 identical over 9 bases. The germline V gene encodes CDR1 SGHDN and CDR2 FVKESK. The J segment lost 4 bases and the V segment lost 1 base, leaving 7 bases of the junction unmatched. The CDR3 is 16 amino acids. The CDR3 protein is CASSQGSSGSTETQYF. The CDR3 DNA reads TGTGCCAGCAGCCAAGGTAGTAGCGGGAGCACAGAGACCCAGTACTTC.

The rearrangement links TRBV12-3 or TRBV12-4 to TRBJ1-2; 9 bases are shared with TRBD1. This CDR3 is 16 amino acids long. The ends lost 6 bases at V and 6 bases at J; junction bases unmatched: 14. The CDR3 region is CASRDVDRGPGDGYTF. For the CDR3, the DNA is TGTGCCAGCAGGGATGTGGACAGGGGCCCAGGAGATGGCTACACCTTC.

At least ten counts were recorded for this clonotype. The chain recombines TRBV24-1 with TRBJ2-5; D gene unclear. CDR1 is KGHDR, CDR2 SFDVKD, per germline. Trimming took off 9 bases at V and 2 bases at J, with 15 bases between the two ends. The CDR3 runs 14 residues. The CDR3 DNA reads as TGTGCCACCGCCCCTGGGAACTGGCAAGAGACCCAGTACTTC. It encodes CATAPGNWQETQYF.

This clonotype was counted a few times. This chain joins TRBV14 and TRBJ2-6; a possible D gene is TRBD2 (5 bases). The CDR3 extends over 19 amino acids. Trimming shortened V by 0 bases and J by 2 bases, and 17 bases separated the two germline ends. From germline, CDR1 is SGHDN and CDR2 FVKESK. The CDR3 loop reads CASSQDIMGVDPGANVLTF. The CDR3 DNA reads as TGTGCCAGCAGCCAAGATATTATGGGAGTAGACCCTGGGGCCAACGTCCTGACTTTC.